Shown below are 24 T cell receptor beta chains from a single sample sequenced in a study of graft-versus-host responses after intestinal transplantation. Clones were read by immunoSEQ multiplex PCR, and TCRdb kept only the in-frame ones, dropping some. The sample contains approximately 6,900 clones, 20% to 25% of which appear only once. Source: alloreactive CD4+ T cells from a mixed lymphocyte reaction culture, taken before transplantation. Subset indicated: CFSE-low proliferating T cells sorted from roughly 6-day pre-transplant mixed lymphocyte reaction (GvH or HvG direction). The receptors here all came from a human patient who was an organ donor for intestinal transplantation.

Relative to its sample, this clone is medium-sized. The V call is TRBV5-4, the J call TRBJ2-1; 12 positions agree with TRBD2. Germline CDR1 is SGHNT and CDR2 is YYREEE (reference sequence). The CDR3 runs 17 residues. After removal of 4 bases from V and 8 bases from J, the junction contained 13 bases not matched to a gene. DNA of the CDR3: TGTGCCAGCAGCACGACTAGACTAGCGGGAGTTACCCATGAGCAGTTCTTC. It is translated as CASSTTRLAGVTHEQFF.

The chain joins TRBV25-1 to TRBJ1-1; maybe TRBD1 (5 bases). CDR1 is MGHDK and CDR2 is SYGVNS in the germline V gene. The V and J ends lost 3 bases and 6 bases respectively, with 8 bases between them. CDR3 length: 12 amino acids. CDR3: CASSDPRAEAFF. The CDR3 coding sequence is TGTGCCAGCAGTGACCCCAGGGCTGAAGCTTTCTTT. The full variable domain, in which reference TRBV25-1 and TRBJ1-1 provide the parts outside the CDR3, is EADIYQTPRYLVIGTGKKITLECSQTMGHDKMYWYQQDPGMELHLIHYSYGVNSTEKGDLSSESTVSRIRTEHFPLTLESARPSHTSQYLCASSDPRAEAFFGQGTRLTVV.

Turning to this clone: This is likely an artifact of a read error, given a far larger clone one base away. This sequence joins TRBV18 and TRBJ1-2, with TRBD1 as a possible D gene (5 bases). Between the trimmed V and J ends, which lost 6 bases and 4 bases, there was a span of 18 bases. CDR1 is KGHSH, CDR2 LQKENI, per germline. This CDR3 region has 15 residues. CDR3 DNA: TGTGCCAGCTCTCCCGTGACAGCCGCTGGCTATGGCTACACCTTC. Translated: CASSPVTAAGYGYTF.

In DNA form, the CDR3 reads TGTGCCAGCAGGTCGACAGGGGCAGATACGCAGTATTTT. This encodes CASRSTGADTQYF. V usage is TRBV6-6 and J usage is TRBJ2-3; TRBD1 matches 8 bases. The CDR3 has 13 residues. Germline V CDR1 and CDR2: MNHNY, SVGAGI (reference sequence). With 6 bases clipped from V and 4 bases from J, the junction kept 3 bases outside the gene matches.

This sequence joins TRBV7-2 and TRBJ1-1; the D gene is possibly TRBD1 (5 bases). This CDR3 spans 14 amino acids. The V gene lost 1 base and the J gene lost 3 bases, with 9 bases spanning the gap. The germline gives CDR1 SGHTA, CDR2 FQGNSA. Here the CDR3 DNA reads TGTGCCAGCAGCTTAGGGGGCGCGGACACTGAAGCTTTCTTT. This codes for CASSLGGADTEAFF.

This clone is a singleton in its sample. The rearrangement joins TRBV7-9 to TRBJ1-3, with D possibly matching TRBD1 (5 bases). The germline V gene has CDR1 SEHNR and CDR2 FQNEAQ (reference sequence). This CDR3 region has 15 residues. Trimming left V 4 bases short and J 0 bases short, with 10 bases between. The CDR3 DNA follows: TGTGCCAGCAGCTCACAGGCCCTCTCTGGAAACACCATATATTTT. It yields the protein CASSSQALSGNTIYF.

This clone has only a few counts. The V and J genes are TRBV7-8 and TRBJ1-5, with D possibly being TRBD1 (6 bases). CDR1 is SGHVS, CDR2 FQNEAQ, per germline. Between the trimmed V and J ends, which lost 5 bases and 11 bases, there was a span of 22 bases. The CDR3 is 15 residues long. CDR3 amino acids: CASSPGQTRRAAQHF. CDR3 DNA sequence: TGTGCCAGCAGCCCCGGACAGACCAGGAGGGCAGCCCAGCATTTT.

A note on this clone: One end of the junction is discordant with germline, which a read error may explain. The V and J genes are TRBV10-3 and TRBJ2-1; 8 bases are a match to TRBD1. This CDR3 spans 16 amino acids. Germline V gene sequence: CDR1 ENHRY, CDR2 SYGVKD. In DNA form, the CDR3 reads TGTGCCAGCAGTTACTCGAGAACAGGGGGATACAATGAGCAGTTCTTC. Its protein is CASSYSRTGGYNEQFF.

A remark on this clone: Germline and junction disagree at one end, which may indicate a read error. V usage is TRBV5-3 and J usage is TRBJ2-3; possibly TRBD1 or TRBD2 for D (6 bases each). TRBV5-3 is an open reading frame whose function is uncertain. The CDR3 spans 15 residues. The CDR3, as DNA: TGTGCCAGCAGCTTGGGGGGCTGGGGAGCAGATACGCAGTATTTT. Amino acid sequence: CASSLGGWGADTQYF.

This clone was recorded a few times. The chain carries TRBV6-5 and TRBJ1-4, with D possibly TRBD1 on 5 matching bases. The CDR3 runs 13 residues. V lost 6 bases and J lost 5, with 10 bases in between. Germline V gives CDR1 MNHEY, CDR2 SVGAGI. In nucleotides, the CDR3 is TGTGCCAGCAGGTCCTCAGGGAATGAAAAACTGTTTTTT. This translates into CASRSSGNEKLFF.

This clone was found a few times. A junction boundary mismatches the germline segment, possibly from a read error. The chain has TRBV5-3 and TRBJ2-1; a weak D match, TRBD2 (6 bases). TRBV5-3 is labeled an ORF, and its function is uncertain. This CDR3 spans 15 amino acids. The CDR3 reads CASSLGGVQNNEQFF. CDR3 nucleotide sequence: TGTGCCAGCAGCTTGGGCGGGGTCCAAAACAATGAGCAGTTCTTC.

CDR3 DNA sequence: TGTGCCAGCAGCTTGGCCGGGACAGGGGGTTGGGAGACCCAGTACTTC. This codes for CASSLAGTGGWETQYF. The J gene is TRBJ2-5, the V gene TRBV7-2; 11 positions agree with TRBD1. After removal of 3 bases from V and 5 bases from J, the junction contained 8 bases not matched to a gene. Germline V gene sequence: CDR1 SGHTA, CDR2 FQGNSA. The CDR3 extends over 16 amino acids.

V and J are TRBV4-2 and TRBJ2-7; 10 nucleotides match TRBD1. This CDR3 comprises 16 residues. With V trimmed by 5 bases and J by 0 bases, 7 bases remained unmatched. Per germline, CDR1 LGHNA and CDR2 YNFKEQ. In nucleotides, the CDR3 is TGTGCCAGCAGCTTAGTCGGGACAGGGGTCTCCTACGAGCAGTACTTC. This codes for CASSLVGTGVSYEQYF.

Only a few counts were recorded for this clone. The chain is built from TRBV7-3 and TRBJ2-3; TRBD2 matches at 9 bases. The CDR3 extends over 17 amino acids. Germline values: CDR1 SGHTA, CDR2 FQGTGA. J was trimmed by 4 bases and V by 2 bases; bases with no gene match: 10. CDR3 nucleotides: TGTGCCAGCAGCTTATTCCGGGCGGGAGGGCCGGCAGATACGCAGTATTTT. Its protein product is CASSLFRAGGPADTQYF. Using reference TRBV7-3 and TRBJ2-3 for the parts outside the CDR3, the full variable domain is GAGVSQTPSNKVTEKGKYVELRCDPISGHTALYWYRQSLGQGPEFLIYFQGTGAADDSGLPNDRFFAVRPEGSVSTLKIQRTERGDSAVYLCASSLFRAGGPADTQYFGPGTRLTVL.

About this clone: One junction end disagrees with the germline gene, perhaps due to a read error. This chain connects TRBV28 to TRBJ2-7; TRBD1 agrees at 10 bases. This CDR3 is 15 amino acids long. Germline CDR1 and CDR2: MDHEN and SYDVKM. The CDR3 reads CASGPSGQGKYEQCF. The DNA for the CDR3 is TGTGCCAGCGGTCCATCGGGACAGGGGAAGTACGAGCAGTGCTTC.

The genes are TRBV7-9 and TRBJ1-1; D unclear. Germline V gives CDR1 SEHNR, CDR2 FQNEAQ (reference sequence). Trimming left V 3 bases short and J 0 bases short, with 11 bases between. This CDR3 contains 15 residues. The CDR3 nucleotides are TGTGCCAGCAGCTTGCATGCAACCTTGAACACTGAAGCTTTCTTT. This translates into CASSLHATLNTEAFF.

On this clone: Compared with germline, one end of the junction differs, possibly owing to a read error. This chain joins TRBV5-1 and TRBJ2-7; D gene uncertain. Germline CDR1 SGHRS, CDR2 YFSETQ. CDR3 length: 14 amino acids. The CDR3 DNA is TGCGCCAGCAGCTTATCTCCCCACCCCTACGAGCAGTACTTT. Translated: CASSLSPHPYEQYF.

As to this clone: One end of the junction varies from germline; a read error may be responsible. The DNA of the CDR3 is TGTGCCAGCAGCAGGGAGGAGAGACACCATATATTT. The encoded protein is CASSREERHHIF. This sequence joins TRBV6-1 and TRBJ1-3; maybe TRBD1 (5 bases). The CDR3 contains 12 residues. Germline V CDR1 and CDR2: MNHNS, SASEGT.

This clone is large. CDR3 protein: CASSTRIAQPQHF. The CDR3 DNA reads as TGTGCCAGTAGTACCCGGATCGCACAGCCCCAGCATTTT. The chain is built from TRBV19 and TRBJ1-5; D not certain. CDR3 size: 13 residues. V lost 4 bases and J 7 bases, leaving 11 bases between the germline ends. Per the germline V gene, CDR1 is LNHDA and CDR2 is SQIVND (reference sequence).

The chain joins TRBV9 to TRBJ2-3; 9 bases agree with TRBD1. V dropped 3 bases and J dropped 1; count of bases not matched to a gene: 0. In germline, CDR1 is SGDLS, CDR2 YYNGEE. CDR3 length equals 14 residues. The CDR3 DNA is TGTGCCAGCAGCGGGACAGGGGGCACAGATACGCAGTATTTT. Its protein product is CASSGTGGTDTQYF.

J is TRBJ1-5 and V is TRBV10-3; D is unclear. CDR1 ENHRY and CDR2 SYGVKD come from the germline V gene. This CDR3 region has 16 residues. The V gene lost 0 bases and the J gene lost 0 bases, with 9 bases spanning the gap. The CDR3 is CAISESVPSSNQPQHF. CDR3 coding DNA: TGTGCCATCAGTGAGTCAGTTCCAAGTAGCAATCAGCCCCAGCATTTT.

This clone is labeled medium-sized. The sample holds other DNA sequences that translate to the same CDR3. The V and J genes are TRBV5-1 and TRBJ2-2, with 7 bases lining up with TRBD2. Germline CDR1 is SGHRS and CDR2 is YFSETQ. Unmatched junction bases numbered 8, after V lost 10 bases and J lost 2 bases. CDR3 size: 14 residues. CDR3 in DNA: TGCGCCTCGTCTGCGGGAGTCAACACCGGGGAGCTGTTTTTT. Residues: CASSAGVNTGELFF. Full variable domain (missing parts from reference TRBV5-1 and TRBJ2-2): KAGVTQTPRYLIKTRGQQVTLSCSPISGHRSVSWYQQTPGQGLQFLFEYFSETQRNKGNFPGRFSGRQFSNSRSEMNVSTLELGDSALYLCASSAGVNTGELFFGEGSRLTVL.

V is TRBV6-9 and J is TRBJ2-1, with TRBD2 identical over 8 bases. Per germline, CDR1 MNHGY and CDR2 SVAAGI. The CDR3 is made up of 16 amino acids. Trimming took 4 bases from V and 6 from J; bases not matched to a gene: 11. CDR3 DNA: TGTGCCAGCAGTTCCCAACTAGCGGACGTCATCAATGAGCAGTTCTTC. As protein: CASSSQLADVINEQFF.

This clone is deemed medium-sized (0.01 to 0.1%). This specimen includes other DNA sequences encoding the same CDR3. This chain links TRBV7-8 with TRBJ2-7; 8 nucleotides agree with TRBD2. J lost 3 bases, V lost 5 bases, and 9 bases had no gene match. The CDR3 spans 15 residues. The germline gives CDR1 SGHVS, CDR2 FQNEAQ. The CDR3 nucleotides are TGTGCCAGCAGCGAGGGACTAGTCTACTTCTACGAGCAGTACTTC. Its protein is CASSEGLVYFYEQYF.